This note documents a single T cell receptor beta chain sequence. TCRdb reanalyzed the 5' RACE reads and collapses them to one entry per CDR3 protein, without DNA. The sample's table shows about 380,000 distinct CDR3 sequences. This sample was included in a study of monozygotic twins with inflammatory bowel disease. CDR1 is SGHVS, CDR2 FNYEAQ, per germline. The CDR3 is 14 amino acids. The chain recombines TRBV7-6 with TRBJ1-6; TCRdb's D call of TRBD1 is untestable without DNA. The receptor was isolated from a human donor with ulcerative colitis or Crohn's disease, or a healthy co-twin of an affected twin (not recorded which). Sequenced input: blood. This CDR3 reads CDSSLREGNSPLHF. The full variable domain, in which reference TRBV7-6 and TRBJ1-6 provide the parts outside the CDR3, is GAGVSQSPRYKVTKRGQDVALRCDPISGHVSLYWYRQALGQGPEFLTYFNYEAQQDKSGLPNDRFSAERPEGSISTLTIQRTEQRDSAMYRCDSSLREGNSPLHFGNGTRLTVT.